The source of this TCR beta chain is a study of response to subunit inactivated influenza vaccine. MiXCR was run by TCRdb on the RT-PCR reads, yielding one entry per CDR3 protein. The sample consists of roughly 500,000 distinct CDR3 sequences, 16% of them appearing once. The CDR3 totals 14 residues. Looked up from germline, CDR1 is SGHRS and CDR2 is YFSETQ. V was clipped by 0 bases and J by 4 bases, with 9 bases between them. In its sample, this clonotype was seen many times. Its antigen is undetermined. General study findings and limits: Few new T cells, the authors suggested, are recruited by each seasonal influenza vaccination.

The TCR sequence derives from a man aged 45 to 75 who received an inactivated influenza vaccine. The sample was CD4+ T cells sorted from PBMCs, taken around 25 months after vaccination. This rearrangement joins TRBV5-1 to TRBJ2-3; D perhaps matches TRBD2 (6 bases). The CDR3 DNA follows: TGCGCCAGCAGCTTGGCGGGGGATGCAGATACGCAGTATTTT. This codes for CASSLAGDADTQYF.